This T cell receptor beta chain is drawn from a study of Tregs in tolerant kidney transplant recipients. Overall study results and limits: Tregs expanded with activated donor B cells seemed most donor-specific.

Libraries were prepared by immunoSEQ multiplex PCR; TCRdb keeps only in-frame clonotypes and omits some of them. The sample consists of roughly 120,000 clones, about 90% of them appearing once. On this clone: What it recognizes is unknown.

This CDR3 is built from 15 residues. Germline lookup yields CDR1 SNHLY and CDR2 FYNNEI. With 6 bases clipped from V and 0 bases from J, the junction kept 5 bases outside the gene matches. Sequencing was carried out using CD4+ T cells from blood. The receptor was isolated from a human donor in good health. This chain joins TRBV2 and TRBJ1-3; TRBD1 aligns across 7 bases. Here the CDR3 reads CASRGQFLSGNTIYF. CDR3 nucleotides: TGTGCCAGCAGGGGACAGTTCCTCTCTGGAAACACCATATATTTT.